This TCR beta chain comes out of a study of cytomegalovirus exposure and HLA in healthy donors. Study-wide findings and caveats: Accurate predictions that matched the HLA-A and HLA-B alleles of most subjects were reportedly made from TCR beta sequences.

It was with 60 Vbeta and 13 Jbeta primers that the PCR ran. Clones were read by immunoSEQ multiplex PCR, and TCRdb kept only the in-frame ones, dropping some. The sample carries 100,000 to 120,000 clones, about 86% recorded once. This CDR3 has 12 amino acids. Germline lookup yields CDR1 MNHNY and CDR2 SVGAGI (reference sequence). Trimming cost V 2 bases and J 13 bases; bases outside gene matches: 4. A remark on this clone: The antigen is undetermined.

The rearrangement links TRBV6-6 to TRBJ2-1; the match to TRBD1 covers 8 bases. This sequence was found in a man aged 35-49 years in good health and CMV-seronegative. The sequencing sample was made of PBMCs. CDR3 loop: CASSYGQGEQFF. CDR3 DNA: TGTGCCAGCAGTTACGGACAGGGAGAACAGTTCTTC.